One and the same sample provided the 26 T cell receptor beta chains below, sequenced in a study of blood T cell repertoires in COVID-19. Libraries were prepared by immunoSEQ multiplex PCR; TCRdb keeps only in-frame clonotypes and omits some of them. The profile shows about 86,000 clones, approximately 79% of them singletons. Sequenced input: peripheral blood. The receptors derive from a man in his 70s with acute or convalescent COVID-19.

The rearrangement links TRBV29-1 to TRBJ1-3, with D tentatively TRBD1 (5 bases). CDR1 and CDR2 (germline): SQVTM, ANQGSEA. This CDR3 is 13 amino acids long. Trimming stripped 7 bases from V and 2 bases from J, with 12 bases between. The CDR3 sequence is CSAASGAGNTIYF. CDR3 DNA: TGCAGCGCTGCTTCGGGGGCTGGAAACACCATATATTTT.

The chain joins TRBV21-1 to TRBJ1-6; TRBD1, the table's D call, lacks a check against the DNA. TRBV21-1 is classified as a pseudogene. The CDR3 spans 16 residues. CDR3: CASPHGQGRWGSPLHF. The DNA of the CDR3 is TGTGCCAGCCCCCACGGACAGGGACGGTGGGGTTCACCCCTCCACTTT.

The chain combines TRBV5-1 with TRBJ1-5; 7 bases line up with TRBD1. This CDR3 region has 15 residues. In germline, CDR1 is SGHRS, CDR2 YFSETQ. V shed 4 bases, J shed 5 bases, and the junction held 9 bases outside the gene matches. CDR3 loop: CASSPTGQSDQPQHF. The CDR3 nucleotides read TGCGCCAGCAGCCCAACGGGACAGTCCGATCAGCCCCAGCATTTT.

The gene calls are TRBV18 and TRBJ1-2, with a possible D match to TRBD1 (5 bases). The germline V gene encodes CDR1 KGHSH and CDR2 LQKENI. This CDR3 is 12 amino acids long. Between the trimmed V and J ends, which lost 3 bases and 5 bases, there was a span of 7 bases. As DNA, the CDR3 is TGTGCCAGCTCACCGGGGCGGTATGGCTACACCTTC. Its protein product is CASSPGRYGYTF.

The chain is built from TRBV27 and TRBJ1-5; 7 nucleotides line up with TRBD1. The ends lost 3 bases at V and 4 bases at J; junction bases unmatched: 3. This CDR3 is built from 14 residues. CDR1 is MNHEY and CDR2 is SMNVEV in the germline V gene (reference sequence). CDR3 nucleotide sequence: TGTGCCAGCAGTTTGAACAGGGGAAATCAGCCCCAGCATTTT. Its translation is CASSLNRGNQPQHF.

The rearrangement joins TRBV13 to TRBJ2-2, with TRBD2 matching over 9 bases. V gave up 5 bases and J gave up 6 bases; unmatched junction bases: 10. Germline CDR1 reads PRHDT; CDR2 reads FYEKMQ (reference sequence). The CDR3 runs to 16 residues. The CDR3 protein is CASSLLGGGAPGELFF. The CDR3, as DNA: TGTGCCAGCAGCCTCCTAGGCGGGGGGGCCCCCGGGGAGCTGTTTTTT.

In its sample, this clone was seen a few times. V usage is TRBV6-1 and J usage is TRBJ1-1; D call uncertain. Trimming cost V 2 bases and J 5 bases, with 9 bases left between them. This CDR3 comprises 13 residues. Germline-derived CDR1 and CDR2 are MNHNS and SASEGT. The CDR3 spells CASSEWRKTEAFF. The DNA of the CDR3 is TGTGCCAGCAGTGAATGGAGGAAAACTGAAGCTTTCTTT.

The chain recombines TRBV7-9 with TRBJ2-2; D is possibly TRBD1 (6 bases). The CDR3 loop spans 15 amino acids. Germline CDR1 SEHNR, CDR2 FQNEAQ (reference sequence). V was trimmed by 5 bases and J by 4 bases, leaving 14 bases between them. The CDR3 DNA sequence: TGTGCCAGCAGCCCCAGGGGAAGGAGCACCGGGGAGCTGTTTTTT. As protein: CASSPRGRSTGELFF.

The chain employs TRBV7-9 and TRBJ1-1, with a weak D call TRBD1 (5 bases). The V gene's germline CDR1 is SEHNR and CDR2 FQNEAQ (reference sequence). Trimming shortened V by 5 bases and J by 8 bases, and 21 bases separated the two germline ends. The length of the CDR3 is 15 residues. The chain's CDR3 is CASSPPGGIVGEAFF. For the CDR3, the DNA is TGTGCCAGCAGCCCCCCCGGGGGAATCGTTGGGGAAGCTTTCTTT. Looking up the rest from reference TRBV7-9 and TRBJ1-1 gives the full variable domain: DTGVSQNPRHKITKRGQNVTFRCDPISEHNRLYWYRQTLGQGPEFLTYFQNEAQLEKSRLLSDRFSAERPKGSFSTLEIQRTEQGDSAMYLCASSPPGGIVGEAFFGQGTRLTVV.

The chain is built from TRBV6-1 and TRBJ1-2; 7 bases align to TRBD1. CDR1 and CDR2 (germline): MNHNS, SASEGT. This CDR3 is 13 amino acids long. V was pared by 11 bases and J by 4 bases, with 10 bases of the junction left unmatched. The CDR3 loop reads CASSRGLVYGYTF. The CDR3 DNA reads as TGTGCCTCTTCTAGGGGGCTGGTCTATGGCTACACCTTC.

The chain uses TRBV7-9 and TRBJ2-5; 7 positions agree with TRBD2. V lost 4 bases, J lost 2 bases, and 7 bases stayed unmatched. The CDR3 contains 15 residues. From germline, CDR1 is SEHNR and CDR2 FQNEAQ (reference sequence). In DNA, the CDR3 is TGTGCCAGCAGCTCCCTATCGGGGGGACAAGAGACCCAGTACTTC. Its protein is CASSSLSGGQETQYF.

The V call is TRBV5-1, the J call TRBJ1-4; TRBD1 agrees at 7 bases. Per germline, CDR1 SGHRS and CDR2 YFSETQ. V lost 1 base and J lost 7; bases outside the gene matches: 7. The CDR3 is made up of 15 amino acids. The CDR3 loop reads CASSLRQGAGEKLFF. In nucleotides, the CDR3 is TGCGCCAGCAGCTTGCGACAGGGTGCGGGTGAAAAACTGTTTTTT.

The rearrangement uses TRBV2 and TRBJ2-5; 8 positions agree with TRBD1. The V gene end was trimmed by 6 bases and the J gene end by 4 bases; junction bases not matched to a gene: 7. The CDR3 is 14 residues long. Germline values: CDR1 SNHLY, CDR2 FYNNEI. The CDR3 region has the DNA TGTGCCAGCAGCCGCGACAGGGGACGAGAGACCCAGTACTTC. This translates into CASSRDRGRETQYF.

V usage is TRBV29-1 and J usage is TRBJ2-5, with D perhaps TRBD2 (5 bases). Trimming took 6 bases from V and 1 from J, leaving 9 bases between them. The CDR3 has 12 residues. Germline V gene lookup returns CDR1 SQVTM and CDR2 ANQGSEA. CDR3 amino acids: CSVKTTQETQYF. The CDR3 DNA reads as TGCAGCGTAAAGACTACCCAAGAGACCCAGTACTTC.

This chain uses TRBV19 with TRBJ1-6; the D gene is possibly TRBD1 (5 bases). The CDR3 sequence is 15 residues long. Germline V gene data show CDR1 as LNHDA and CDR2 as SQIVND (reference sequence). V was shortened by 9 bases and J by 0 bases, with 12 bases between the two germline ends. CDR3 loop: CASRTQGSYNSPLHF. DNA for the CDR3: TGTGCCAGCCGGACGCAGGGCTCCTATAATTCACCCCTCCACTTT.

This clone was recorded only once. The chain carries TRBV3-1 (or the pseudogene TRBV3-2) and TRBJ2-5, with 8 bases lining up with TRBD2. In germline, CDR1 is LGHDT, CDR2 YNNKEL (reference sequence). Germline trimming cut 8 bases from V and 5 bases from J; bases unmatched to any gene: 13. This CDR3 is 15 amino acids long. The CDR3 protein is CASSKRGSQIETQYF. CDR3 nucleotide sequence: TGTGCCAGCTCCAAGCGGGGGTCCCAGATCGAGACCCAGTACTTC.

In its sample, this clone was seen a few times. The rearrangement uses TRBV6-6 and TRBJ2-1; weak D call: TRBD2 (7 bases). CDR1 is MNHNY and CDR2 is SVGAGI in the germline V gene (reference sequence). V was pared by 4 bases and J by 9 bases, with 16 bases between. The CDR3 sequence is 14 residues long. CDR3 DNA sequence: TGTGCCAGCAGTTCTTCCCGGGGGGCCAGTGAGCAGTTCTTC. It encodes CASSSSRGASEQFF.

This chain joins TRBV24-1 and TRBJ2-7; maybe TRBD1 (6 bases). The CDR3 is 16 amino acids. Trimming cost V 4 bases and J 2 bases, with 17 bases left between them. Germline loops: CDR1 KGHDR, CDR2 SFDVKD. The CDR3 region is CATSDPRDRPTYEQYV. DNA of the CDR3: TGTGCCACCAGTGACCCGAGAGACAGGCCCACCTACGAGCAGTACGTC.

The J gene is TRBJ2-3, the V gene TRBV6-5; D might be TRBD1 (6 bases). The germline V and J ends were trimmed by 4 bases and 1 base, with 6 bases remaining between them. CDR1 and CDR2 (germline): MNHEY, SVGAGI. This CDR3 comprises 13 residues. DNA for the CDR3: TGTGCCAGCAGTTCAGGGGGCACAGATACGCAGTATTTT. This translates into CASSSGGTDTQYF.

The sample holds a few counts of this clone. This rearrangement joins TRBV6-5 to TRBJ1-6; possibly TRBD1 for D (6 bases). Germline CDR1 MNHEY, CDR2 SVGAGI. Trimming shortened V by 7 bases and J by 7 bases, and 17 bases separated the two germline ends. The CDR3 is made up of 15 amino acids. The CDR3 DNA reads TGTGCCAGCAAAAAACAGGGCAAAGGGAATTCACCCCTCCACTTT. Residues: CASKKQGKGNSPLHF.

V and J are TRBV6-1 and TRBJ2-7; 13 bases agree with TRBD2. The V gene end was trimmed by 2 bases and the J gene end by 1 base; junction bases not matched to a gene: 8. The germline gives CDR1 MNHNS, CDR2 SASEGT. This CDR3 region has 18 residues. For the CDR3, the DNA is TGTGCCAGCAGTGAAAGACTAGCGGGGGGCTATGGATCCTACGAGCAGTACTTC. Encoded protein: CASSERLAGGYGSYEQYF.

This sequence joins TRBV19 and TRBJ2-3; 8 bases align to TRBD2. The V and J ends lost 5 bases and 1 base, in that order; junction bases with no gene match: 5. This CDR3 region has 15 residues. The V gene's germline CDR1 is LNHDA and CDR2 SQIVND (reference sequence). This CDR3 is CASSGRGGGTDTQYF. The CDR3 region has the DNA TGTGCCAGTAGTGGTCGGGGGGGAGGCACAGATACGCAGTATTTT. Using reference TRBV19 and TRBJ2-3 for the parts outside the CDR3, the full variable domain is DGGITQSPKYLFRKEGQNVTLSCEQNLNHDAMYWYRQDPGQGLRLIYYSQIVNDFQKGDIAEGYSVSREKKESFPLTVTSAQKNPTAFYLCASSGRGGGTDTQYFGPGTRLTVL.

J is TRBJ2-7 and V is TRBV6-6; unclear D gene. The CDR3 is made up of 13 amino acids. The V end lost 2 bases, the J end lost 2 bases, and 7 bases lay between the germline ends. Germline loops: CDR1 MNHNY, CDR2 SVGAGI (reference sequence). This chain's CDR3 is CASSYDGAYEQYF. The CDR3, as DNA: TGTGCCAGCAGTTACGACGGAGCCTACGAGCAGTACTTC.

This rearrangement joins TRBV7-2 to TRBJ2-5; 8 bases line up with TRBD2. V trimming: 5 bases; J trimming: 4 bases; junction bases outside the gene matches: 3. Per germline, CDR1 SGHTA and CDR2 FQGNSA. CDR3 size: 13 residues. The DNA of the CDR3 is TGTGCCAGCAGCCCGGGGGGGCCAGAGACCCAGTACTTC. Translating it yields CASSPGGPETQYF.

The chain couples TRBV10-3 to TRBJ1-5; D not certain. The V gene lost 10 bases and the J gene lost 7 bases, with 17 bases spanning the gap. This CDR3 region has 13 residues. The germline CDR1 and CDR2 sequences are ENHRY and SYGVKD. The CDR3: CATQTELGQPQHF. The CDR3 DNA reads as TGTGCCACCCAGACCGAGCTCGGGCAGCCCCAGCATTTT.

This chain connects TRBV3-1 (or the pseudogene TRBV3-2) to TRBJ2-2; 8 bases match TRBD1. The CDR3 has 16 amino acids. Germline trimming cut 7 bases from V and 4 bases from J; bases unmatched to any gene: 11. Germline lookup yields CDR1 LGHDT and CDR2 YNNKEL (reference sequence). The CDR3 region is CASTIFQGAGTGELFF. As DNA, the CDR3 is TGTGCCAGCACCATTTTCCAGGGGGCGGGCACCGGGGAGCTGTTTTTT.